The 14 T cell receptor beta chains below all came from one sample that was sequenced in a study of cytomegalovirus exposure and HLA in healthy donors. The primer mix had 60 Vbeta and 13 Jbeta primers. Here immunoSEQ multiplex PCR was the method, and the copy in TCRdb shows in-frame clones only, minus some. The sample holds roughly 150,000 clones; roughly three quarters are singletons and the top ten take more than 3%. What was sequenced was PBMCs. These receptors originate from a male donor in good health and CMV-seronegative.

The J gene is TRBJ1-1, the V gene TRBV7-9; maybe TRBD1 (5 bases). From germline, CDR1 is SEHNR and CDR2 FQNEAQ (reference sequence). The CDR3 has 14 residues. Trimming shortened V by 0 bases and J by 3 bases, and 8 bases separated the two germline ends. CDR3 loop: CASSLAGAYTEAFF. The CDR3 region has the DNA TGTGCCAGCAGCTTAGCAGGGGCGTACACTGAAGCTTTCTTT.

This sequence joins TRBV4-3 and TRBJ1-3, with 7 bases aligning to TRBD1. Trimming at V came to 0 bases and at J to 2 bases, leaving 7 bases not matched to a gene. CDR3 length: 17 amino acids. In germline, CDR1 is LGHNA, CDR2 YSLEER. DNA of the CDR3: TGCGCCAGCAGCCAAGAGATCTCCGGGACAGCTGGAAACACCATATATTTT. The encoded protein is CASSQEISGTAGNTIYF.

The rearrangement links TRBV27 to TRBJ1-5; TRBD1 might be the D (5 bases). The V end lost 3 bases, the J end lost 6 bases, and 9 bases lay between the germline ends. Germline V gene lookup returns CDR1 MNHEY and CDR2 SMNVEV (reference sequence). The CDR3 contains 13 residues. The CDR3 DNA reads TGTGCCAGCAGTTTCAGGGTGCGTCAGCCCCAGCATTTT. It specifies CASSFRVRQPQHF.

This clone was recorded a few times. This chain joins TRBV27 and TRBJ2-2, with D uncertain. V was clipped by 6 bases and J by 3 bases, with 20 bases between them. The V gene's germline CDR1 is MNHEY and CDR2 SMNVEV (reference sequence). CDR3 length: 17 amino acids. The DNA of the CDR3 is TGTGCCAGCAGCCTTAAAATGTGGGCAGGTGACACCGGGGAGCTGTTTTTT. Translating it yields CASSLKMWAGDTGELFF.

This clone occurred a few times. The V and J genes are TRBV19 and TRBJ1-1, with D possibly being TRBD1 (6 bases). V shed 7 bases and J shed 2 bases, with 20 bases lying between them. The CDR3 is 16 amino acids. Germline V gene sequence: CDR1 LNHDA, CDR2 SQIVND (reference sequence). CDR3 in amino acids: CASTNLRGLSNTEAFF. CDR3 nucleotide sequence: TGTGCCAGTACTAATCTGCGGGGGCTCTCAAACACTGAAGCTTTCTTT.

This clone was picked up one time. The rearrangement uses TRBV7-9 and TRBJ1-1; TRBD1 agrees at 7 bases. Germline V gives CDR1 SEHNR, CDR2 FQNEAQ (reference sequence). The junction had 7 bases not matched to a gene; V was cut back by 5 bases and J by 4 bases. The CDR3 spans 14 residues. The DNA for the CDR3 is TGTGCCAGCAGCGAACAGACAGGGAGCACTGAAGCTTTCTTT. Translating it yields CASSEQTGSTEAFF.

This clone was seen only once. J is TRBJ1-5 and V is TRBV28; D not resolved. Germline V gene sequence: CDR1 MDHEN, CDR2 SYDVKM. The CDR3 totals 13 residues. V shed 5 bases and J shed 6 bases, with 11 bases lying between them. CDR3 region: CASSLENSQPQHF. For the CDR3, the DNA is TGTGCCAGCAGTCTTGAAAACAGTCAGCCCCAGCATTTT.

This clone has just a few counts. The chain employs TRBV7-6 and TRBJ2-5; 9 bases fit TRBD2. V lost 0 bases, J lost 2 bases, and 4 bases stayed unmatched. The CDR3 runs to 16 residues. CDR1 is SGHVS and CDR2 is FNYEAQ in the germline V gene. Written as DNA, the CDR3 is TGTGCCAGCAGCTTAGCTAGCGGGGGTTTTCAAGAGACCCAGTACTTC. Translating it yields CASSLASGGFQETQYF.

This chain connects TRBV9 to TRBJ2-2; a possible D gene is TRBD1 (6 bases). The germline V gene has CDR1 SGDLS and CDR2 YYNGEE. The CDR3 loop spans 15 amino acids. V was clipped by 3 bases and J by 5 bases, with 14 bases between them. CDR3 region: CASSGRQEWTGELFF. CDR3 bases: TGTGCCAGCAGCGGGCGACAGGAGTGGACCGGGGAGCTGTTTTTT. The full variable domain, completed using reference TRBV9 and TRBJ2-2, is DSGVTQTPKHLITATGQRVTLRCSPRSGDLSVYWYQQSLDQGLQFLIQYYNGEERAKGNILERFSAQQFPDLHSELNLSSLELGDSALYFCASSGRQEWTGELFFGEGSRLTVL.

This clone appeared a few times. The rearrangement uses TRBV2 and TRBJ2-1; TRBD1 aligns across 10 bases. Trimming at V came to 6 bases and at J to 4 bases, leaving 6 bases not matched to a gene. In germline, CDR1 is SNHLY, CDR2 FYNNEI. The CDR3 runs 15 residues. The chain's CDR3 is CASSLDRGEYNEQFF. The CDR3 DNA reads TGTGCCAGCAGCTTGGACAGGGGGGAATACAATGAGCAGTTCTTC.

CDR3 DNA: TGTGCCAGCAGCCAAGCGGGATACGAGCAGTACTTC. The encoded protein is CASSQAGYEQYF. V is TRBV14 and J is TRBJ2-7, with D maybe TRBD2 (5 bases). Trimming cost V 1 base and J 4 bases, with 5 bases left between them. This CDR3 comprises 12 residues. The germline V gene has CDR1 SGHDN and CDR2 FVKESK.

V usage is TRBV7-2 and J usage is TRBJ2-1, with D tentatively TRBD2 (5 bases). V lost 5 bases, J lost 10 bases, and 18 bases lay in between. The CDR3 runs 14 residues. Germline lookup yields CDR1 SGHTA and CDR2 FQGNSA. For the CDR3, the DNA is TGTGCCAGCAGCCCAGGACTGGCGATGGGAGAGCAGTTCTTC. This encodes CASSPGLAMGEQFF. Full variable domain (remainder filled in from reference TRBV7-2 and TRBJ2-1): GAGVSQSPSNKVTEKGKDVELRCDPISGHTALYWYRQSLGQGLEFLIYFQGNSAPDKSGLPSDRFSAERTGGSVSTLTIQRTQQEDSAVYLCASSPGLAMGEQFFGPGTRLTVL.

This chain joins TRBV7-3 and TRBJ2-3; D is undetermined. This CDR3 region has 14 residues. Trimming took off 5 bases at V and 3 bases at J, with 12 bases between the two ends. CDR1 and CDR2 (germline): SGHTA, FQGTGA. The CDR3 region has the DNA TGTGCCAGCAGCCTCCGGTTTCGAACAGATACGCAGTATTTT. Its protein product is CASSLRFRTDTQYF.

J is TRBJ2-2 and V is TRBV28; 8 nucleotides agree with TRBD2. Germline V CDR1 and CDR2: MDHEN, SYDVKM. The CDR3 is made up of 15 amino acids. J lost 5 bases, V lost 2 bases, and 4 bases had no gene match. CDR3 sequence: CASSLGAGETGELFF. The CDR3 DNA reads TGTGCCAGCAGTTTAGGAGCGGGGGAGACCGGGGAGCTGTTTTTT.